The count of the clone carrying this T cell receptor beta chain is one. This entry comes from a study of blood T cell repertoires in COVID-19. Study overall: PBMCs, B-cell-depleted T cells, or T cells were the source of the cDNA or gDNA that made up the material.

Participants were placed into cohorts based on the clinical history they reported. Profiling relied on immunoSEQ multiplex PCR, and the TCRdb table lists in-frame clones only, not all of them. Seen here are over 110,000 clones, about 89% observed once, and the top ten hold approximately 11%. The origin of this receptor is a man in his 60s who had recovered from COVID-19. Sequencing used PBMCs or T cells enriched from blood (not recorded which).

The CDR3 DNA is TGCGCCAGCAGCCAATCAGGGGAAAAACTGTTTTTT. Protein: CASSQSGEKLFF. The rearrangement uses TRBV4-1 and TRBJ1-4; a possible D gene is TRBD1 (5 bases). The CDR3 has 12 residues. V shed 2 bases and J shed 8 bases, with 6 bases lying between them. The germline V gene has CDR1 MGHRA and CDR2 YSYEKL.